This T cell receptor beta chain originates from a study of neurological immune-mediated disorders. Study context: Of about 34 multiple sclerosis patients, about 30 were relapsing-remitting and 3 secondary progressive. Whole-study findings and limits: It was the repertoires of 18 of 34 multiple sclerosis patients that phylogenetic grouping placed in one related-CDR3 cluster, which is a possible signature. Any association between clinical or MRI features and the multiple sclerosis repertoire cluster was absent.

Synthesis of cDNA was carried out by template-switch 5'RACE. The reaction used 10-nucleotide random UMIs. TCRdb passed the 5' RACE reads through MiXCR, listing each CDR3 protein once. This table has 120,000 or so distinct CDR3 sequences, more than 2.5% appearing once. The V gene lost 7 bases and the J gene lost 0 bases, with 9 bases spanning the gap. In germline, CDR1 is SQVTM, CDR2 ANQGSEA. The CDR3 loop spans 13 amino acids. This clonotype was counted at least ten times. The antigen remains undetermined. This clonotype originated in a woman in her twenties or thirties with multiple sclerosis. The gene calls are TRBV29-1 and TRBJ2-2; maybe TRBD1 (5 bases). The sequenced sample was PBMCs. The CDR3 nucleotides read TGCAGCGCACCGGACACGAACACCGGGGAGCTGTTTTTT. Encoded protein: CSAPDTNTGELFF.